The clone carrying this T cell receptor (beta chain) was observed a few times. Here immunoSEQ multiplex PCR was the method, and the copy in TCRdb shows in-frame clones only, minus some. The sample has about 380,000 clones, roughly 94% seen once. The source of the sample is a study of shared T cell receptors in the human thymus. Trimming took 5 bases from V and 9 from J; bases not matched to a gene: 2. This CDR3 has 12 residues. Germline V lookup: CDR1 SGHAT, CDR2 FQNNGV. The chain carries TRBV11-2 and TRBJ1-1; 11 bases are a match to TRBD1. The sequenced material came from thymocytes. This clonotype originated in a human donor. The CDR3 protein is CASSLDRGQAFF. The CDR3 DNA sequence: TGTGCCAGCAGCCTGGACAGGGGGCAAGCTTTCTTT. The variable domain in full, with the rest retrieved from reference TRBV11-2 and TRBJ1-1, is EAGVAQSPRYKIIEKRQSVAFWCNPISGHATLYWYQQILGQGPKLLIQFQNNGVVDDSQLPKDRFSAERLKGVDSTLKIQPAKLEDSAVYLCASSLDRGQAFFGQGTRLTVV.